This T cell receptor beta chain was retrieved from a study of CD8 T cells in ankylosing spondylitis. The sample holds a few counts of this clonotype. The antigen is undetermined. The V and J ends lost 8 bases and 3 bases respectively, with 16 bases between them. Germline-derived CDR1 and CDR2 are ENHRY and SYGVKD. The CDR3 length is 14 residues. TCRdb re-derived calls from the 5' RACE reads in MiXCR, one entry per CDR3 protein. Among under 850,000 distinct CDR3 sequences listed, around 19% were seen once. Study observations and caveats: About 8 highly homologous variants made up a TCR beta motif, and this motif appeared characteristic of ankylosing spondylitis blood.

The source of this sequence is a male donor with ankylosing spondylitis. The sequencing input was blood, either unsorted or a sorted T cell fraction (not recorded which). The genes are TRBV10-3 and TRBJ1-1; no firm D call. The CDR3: CAIADCCRYTEAFF. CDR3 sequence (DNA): TGTGCCATCGCCGACTGTTGCAGGTACACTGAAGCTTTCTTT.